This T cell receptor beta chain comes out of a study of shared clonotypes between healthy human individuals. This table comes from immunoSEQ multiplex PCR, and its TCRdb copy is limited to in-frame clones, with some not included. Seen here are some 470,000 clones, about three quarters observed once, and the top ten hold around 13%. The study enrolled healthy HIV-negative adults without recent acute infections or vaccinations as donors. The sequencing sample was made of PBMCs. This receptor was obtained from a woman aged 40 to 49 in good health. Some clones in this sample may be carry-over from other donors' samples.

CDR3 nucleotide sequence: TGTGCCAGCAGCTGGTTCCCGGGACAGGGGGTTAGCGCGAACACCGGGGAGCTGTTTTTT. Protein sequence: CASSWFPGQGVSANTGELFF. V usage is TRBV7-3 and J usage is TRBJ2-2; TRBD1 matches 11 bases. The CDR3 has 20 amino acids. The J segment lost 0 bases and the V segment lost 4 bases, leaving 13 bases of the junction unmatched. Germline lookup yields CDR1 SGHTA and CDR2 FQGTGA. The full variable domain, in which reference TRBV7-3 and TRBJ2-2 provide the parts outside the CDR3, is GAGVSQTPSNKVTEKGKYVELRCDPISGHTALYWYRQSLGQGPEFLIYFQGTGAADDSGLPNDRFFAVRPEGSVSTLKIQRTERGDSAVYLCASSWFPGQGVSANTGELFFGEGSRLTVL.